Below are 8 T cell receptor beta chains sequenced from a single sample in a study of shared clonotypes between healthy human individuals. The protocol was immunoSEQ multiplex PCR, while the TCRdb copy is restricted to in-frame clones and leaves out a portion. This table holds 2 million to 2.5 million clones, approximately 93% found once. The sample taken for sequencing was naive CD4+ T cells from PBMCs. Subset described: CD45RA+ positively selected. Receptors originate from a man between 18 and 29 years old in good health. Some clones in this sample may be carry-over from other donors' samples.

The chain has TRBV29-1 and TRBJ1-1, with a weak D call TRBD1 (6 bases). Trimming shortened V by 6 bases and J by 1 base, and 15 bases separated the two germline ends. The germline V gene has CDR1 SQVTM and CDR2 ANQGSEA. The CDR3 is 14 residues long. CDR3 in amino acids: CSVQRGSGNTEAFF. The CDR3 DNA reads TGCAGCGTCCAAAGGGGGAGCGGGAACACTGAAGCTTTCTTT.

The rearrangement uses TRBV28 and TRBJ2-3, with D tentatively TRBD1 or TRBD2 (5 bases each). The V gene's germline CDR1 is MDHEN and CDR2 SYDVKM. Deletions cut 2 bases from V and 3 bases from J, with 12 bases between. The length of the CDR3 is 15 residues. The CDR3 here is CASSLTGPGTDTQYF. CDR3 nucleotides: TGTGCCAGCAGTTTAACGGGGCCGGGAACAGATACGCAGTATTTT.

The chain is built from TRBV5-6 and TRBJ1-2; no clear D. V was clipped by 1 base and J by 8 bases, with 12 bases between them. CDR3 size: 13 residues. The germline V gene has CDR1 SGHDT and CDR2 YYEEEE. This CDR3 is CASSLQPHRGYTF. The CDR3 nucleotides read TGTGCCAGCAGCTTGCAGCCCCATCGGGGCTACACCTTC.

This chain connects TRBV29-1 to TRBJ2-1; the D gene is possibly TRBD2 (7 bases). V was clipped by 6 bases and J by 2 bases, with 23 bases between them. Germline V gene data show CDR1 as SQVTM and CDR2 as ANQGSEA. The length of the CDR3 is 17 residues. CDR3 sequence: CSVRTGLASGAYNEQFF. The CDR3 DNA follows: TGCAGCGTCCGCACAGGGCTGGCTAGCGGAGCCTACAATGAGCAGTTCTTC.

The chain is built from TRBV10-3 and TRBJ1-1; D is possibly TRBD1 (5 bases). Germline assignment: CDR1 ENHRY and CDR2 SYGVKD. V lost 2 bases and J 4 bases, leaving 17 bases between the germline ends. This CDR3 region has 16 residues. The chain's CDR3 is CAISERQGYGGTEAFF. For the CDR3, the DNA is TGTGCCATCAGTGAGCGACAAGGATACGGGGGCACTGAAGCTTTCTTT.

V is TRBV30 and J is TRBJ1-1; 8 nucleotides agree with TRBD1. This CDR3 is built from 15 residues. Per germline, CDR1 GTSNPN and CDR2 SVGIG (reference sequence). Trimming cost V 5 bases and J 5 bases; bases outside gene matches: 13. Written as DNA, the CDR3 is TGTGCCTGGCCCCTGGGCCGACAGGGGTTAACTGAAGCTTTCTTT. Translating it yields CAWPLGRQGLTEAFF.

The chain recombines TRBV15 with TRBJ1-1, with D tentatively TRBD1 (5 bases). The CDR3 has 16 amino acids. Trimming pared 2 bases from V and 1 base from J, leaving 14 bases between. CDR1 is LNHNV and CDR2 is YYDKDF in the germline V gene (reference sequence). The DNA of the CDR3 is TGTGCCACCAGCAGATCCGTGGGCGGGACGAACACTGAAGCTTTCTTT. As protein: CATSRSVGGTNTEAFF.

CDR3 sequence (DNA): TGTGCCAGCAGTCCCGGGGGCCTCTCTGGAAACACCATATATTTT. Its translation: CASSPGGLSGNTIYF. This chain links TRBV28 with TRBJ1-3, with D perhaps matching TRBD1 (6 bases). V dropped 5 bases and J dropped 0 bases, with 11 bases sitting between them. CDR1 and CDR2 (germline): MDHEN, SYDVKM. The CDR3 contains 15 residues.